Presented here are 14 T cell receptor beta chains from one specimen sequenced in a study of blood T cell repertoires in COVID-19. The assay was immunoSEQ multiplex PCR, and TCRdb's table has in-frame clones only and misses some. Of about 97,000 clones listed, more than 75% are singletons. The sample consisted of peripheral blood. The receptors here all came from a man in his sixties with active or convalescent COVID-19.

J is TRBJ2-5 and V is TRBV24-1, with 10 bases aligning to TRBD2. The CDR3 runs to 16 residues. CDR1 is KGHDR and CDR2 is SFDVKD in the germline V gene. V lost 4 bases and J lost 4; bases outside the gene matches: 8. The CDR3, as DNA: TGTGCCACCAGTGACCCCCGGTTAGCGGGAGGAGAGACCCAGTACTTC. As protein: CATSDPRLAGGETQYF.

The rearrangement links TRBV14 to TRBJ2-7; 11 bases match TRBD2. Germline V gene sequence: CDR1 SGHDN, CDR2 FVKESK. V was pared by 5 bases and J by 9 bases, with 9 bases of the junction left unmatched. The CDR3 runs 14 residues. The CDR3 reads CASSSTSGANRQYF. The CDR3, as DNA: TGTGCCAGCAGCTCGACTAGCGGGGCCAATCGGCAGTACTTC.

The chain couples TRBV6-5 to TRBJ1-5, with 7 nucleotides matching TRBD1. This CDR3 region has 14 residues. Looked up from germline, CDR1 is MNHEY and CDR2 is SVGAGI. Trimming at V came to 8 bases and at J to 4 bases, leaving 8 bases not matched to a gene. The CDR3 is CASSVEGANQPQHF. DNA for the CDR3: TGTGCCAGCTCCGTAGAGGGGGCAAATCAGCCCCAGCATTTT.

The rearrangement uses TRBV7-2 and TRBJ2-6; 7 bases agree with TRBD1. CDR1 is SGHTA, CDR2 FQGNSA, per germline. The CDR3 spans 18 residues. V trimming: 4 bases; J trimming: 4 bases; junction bases outside the gene matches: 13. This CDR3 reads CASSSHRGRQSGANVLTF. The CDR3, as DNA: TGTGCCAGCAGCTCCCATAGGGGGCGGCAGTCCGGGGCCAACGTCCTGACTTTC.

In this sample, this clone turned up a few times. V and J are TRBV7-9 and TRBJ1-1; D is possibly TRBD1 (6 bases). Germline V gives CDR1 SEHNR, CDR2 FQNEAQ (reference sequence). The CDR3 is 15 residues long. V lost 1 base to trimming and J lost 4 bases, with 13 bases between them. CDR3 nucleotides: TGTGCCAGCAGCTTAGTCCTGACAGGCGTCACTGAAGCTTTCTTT. This gives the protein CASSLVLTGVTEAFF. Full variable domain (remainder filled in from reference TRBV7-9 and TRBJ1-1): DTGVSQNPRHKITKRGQNVTFRCDPISEHNRLYWYRQTLGQGPEFLTYFQNEAQLEKSRLLSDRFSAERPKGSFSTLEIQRTEQGDSAMYLCASSLVLTGVTEAFFGQGTRLTVV.

V and J are TRBV19 and TRBJ1-3; TRBD1 aligns across 7 bases. There are 15 residues in the CDR3. Germline-derived CDR1 and CDR2 are LNHDA and SQIVND (reference sequence). V dropped 1 base and J dropped 3; count of bases not matched to a gene: 3. CDR3: CASSIGQGIGNTIYF. The CDR3 coding sequence is TGTGCCAGTAGTATAGGACAGGGAATTGGAAACACCATATATTTT. Supplemented by reference TRBV19 and TRBJ1-3, the full variable domain reads DGGITQSPKYLFRKEGQNVTLSCEQNLNHDAMYWYRQDPGQGLRLIYYSQIVNDFQKGDIAEGYSVSREKKESFPLTVTSAQKNPTAFYLCASSIGQGIGNTIYFGEGSWLTVV.

The gene calls are TRBV29-1 and TRBJ2-2; 7 nucleotides match TRBD2. In germline, CDR1 is SQVTM, CDR2 ANQGSEA. V shed 4 bases and J 4 bases; nucleotides not matched to a gene: 3. This CDR3 comprises 13 residues. CDR3 residues: CSVVPSGTGELFF. The CDR3 nucleotides are TGCAGCGTTGTGCCTAGCGGCACCGGGGAGCTGTTTTTT.

This clone appeared once. V usage is TRBV27 and J usage is TRBJ2-7; 7 positions agree with TRBD1. This CDR3 spans 14 amino acids. CDR1 and CDR2 (germline): MNHEY, SMNVEV (reference sequence). The V and J ends lost 3 bases and 4 bases, in that order; junction bases with no gene match: 6. The CDR3 sequence: CASSFKGARYEQYF. Here the CDR3 DNA reads TGTGCCAGCAGTTTCAAGGGGGCAAGGTACGAGCAGTACTTC.

The chain combines TRBV5-1 with TRBJ1-2; D perhaps matches TRBD1 (6 bases). CDR1 and CDR2 (germline): SGHRS, YFSETQ. Trimming took 4 bases from V and 4 from J, leaving 14 bases between them. The length of the CDR3 is 14 residues. The CDR3 DNA is TGCGCCAGCAGCGCCCCGACAGGTGTCTATGGCTACACCTTC. This codes for CASSAPTGVYGYTF. The full variable domain, its missing parts supplied by reference TRBV5-1 and TRBJ1-2, is KAGVTQTPRYLIKTRGQQVTLSCSPISGHRSVSWYQQTPGQGLQFLFEYFSETQRNKGNFPGRFSGRQFSNSRSEMNVSTLELGDSALYLCASSAPTGVYGYTFGSGTRLTVV.

This chain connects TRBV5-1 to TRBJ2-7; TRBD2 matches 12 bases. This CDR3 has 16 residues. V lost 1 base to trimming and J lost 0 bases; unmatched junction nucleotides: 2. The germline V gene encodes CDR1 SGHRS and CDR2 YFSETQ. CDR3 sequence reads: CASSLMTSGSSYEQYF. The CDR3 region has the DNA TGCGCCAGCAGCTTGATGACTAGCGGGAGCTCCTACGAGCAGTACTTC.

The chain employs TRBV18 and TRBJ2-2, with D hard to call. Trimming pared 4 bases from V and 10 bases from J, leaving 22 bases between. CDR3 length equals 16 residues. Germline V gene data show CDR1 as KGHSH and CDR2 as LQKENI. The DNA of the CDR3 is TGTGCCAGCTCACTTACCCTGGCAGATCGGAGTGAGGAGCTGTTTTTT. Protein: CASSLTLADRSEELFF. Filled out from reference TRBV18 and TRBJ2-2, the complete variable domain reads NAGVMQNPRHLVRRRGQEARLRCSPMKGHSHVYWYRQLPEEGLKFMVYLQKENIIDESGMPKERFSAEFPKEGPSILRIQQVVRGDSAAYFCASSLTLADRSEELFFGEGSRLTVL.

V is TRBV5-1 and J is TRBJ1-3; possibly TRBD1 for D (6 bases). V lost 5 bases and J 7 bases, leaving 13 bases between the germline ends. This CDR3 is built from 13 residues. The V gene's germline CDR1 is SGHRS and CDR2 YFSETQ. The CDR3 bases are TGCGCCAGCAGTTCACAGGGAGGGAACACCATATATTTT. Amino acids: CASSSQGGNTIYF.

Note on this clone: Its ends do not fully match the called genes, so a read error is possible. The genes are TRBV10-2 and TRBJ2-7; 11 bases are a match to TRBD1. The CDR3 is 15 amino acids. Per the germline V gene, CDR1 is WSHSY and CDR2 is SAAADI. CDR3 bases: TGCGCCAGCAGTGAGATGGGGGACAGGGGGTATCGTCAGGACTTC. Protein: CASSEMGDRGYRQDF.

CDR3 residues: CASSETGGNSPLHF. The CDR3 DNA reads as TGCGCCAGCAGTGAGACAGGGGGGAATTCACCCCTCCACTTT. The V gene is TRBV10-2, the J gene TRBJ1-6; 8 bases agree with TRBD1. Looked up from germline, CDR1 is WSHSY and CDR2 is SAAADI. The CDR3 length is 14 residues. With V trimmed by 2 bases and J by 7 bases, 1 base remained unmatched.